These 2 T cell receptor beta chains originate from one sample sequenced in a study of CD8+ T cells in alopecia areata. Treatment defined: oral pan-JAK inhibitor, 5-10 mg twice daily. Following RNA extraction, reverse transcription yielded cDNA that acted as the sequencing template. Generated by immunoSEQ multiplex PCR, the TCRdb table keeps only in-frame clones and is missing some. The table has some 180,000 clones, roughly half seen once. Specimen: CD8+ T cells sorted from blood, collected around week 53, from a patient treated with tofacitinib. The receptors here all came from a human donor with alopecia areata.

The chain uses TRBV5-6 and TRBJ2-1; TRBD2 matches 7 bases. This CDR3 has 16 amino acids. Germline loops: CDR1 SGHDT, CDR2 YYEEEE. The ends lost 4 bases at V and 0 bases at J; junction bases unmatched: 7. This chain's CDR3 is CASSLGWGGSYNEQFF. CDR3 bases: TGTGCCAGCAGCCTCGGCTGGGGGGGCTCCTACAATGAGCAGTTCTTC.

In this sample, this clone turned up once. The CDR3, as DNA: TGTGCCATCAGGGATATGGGGACAGTCCCTAGCACAGATACGCAGTATTTT. This codes for CAIRDMGTVPSTDTQYF. The rearrangement uses TRBV10-3 and TRBJ2-3, with 7 bases matching TRBD1. V shed 6 bases and J 0 bases; nucleotides not matched to a gene: 12. CDR1 ENHRY and CDR2 SYGVKD come from the germline V gene. CDR3 length equals 17 residues.